This T cell receptor (beta chain) was retrieved from a study of human T cells and chemical hapten exposure. Whole-study findings and limits: TCRs at high frequency, those above 1 in 1000, did not change with DPC sensitization.

TCRdb reanalysed the RACE reads using MiXCR and keeps one entry per CDR3 protein. The sample contains over 85,000 distinct CDR3 sequences, approximately 8.6% of which appear only once. Time point in this sample: patch test 2, 6 weeks after DPC sensitization. The treatment here: therapeutic diphenylcyclopropenone sensitization with weekly scalp DPC. This clonotype was picked up a small number of times. Its antigen is undetermined. The CDR3 totals 14 residues. J gave up 5 bases and V 2 bases, and 4 bases lay outside the gene matches. Germline-derived CDR1 and CDR2 are ENHRY and SYGVKD. Sequenced here: whole blood, sampled in connection with sensitization to the hapten diphenylcyclopropenone (DPC). The rearrangement links TRBV10-3 to TRBJ2-7; TRBD1 matches at 9 bases. The receptor was isolated from a woman between 35 and 50 years old with alopecia areata. Some clones in this sample may be carry-over from other donors' samples. CDR3 amino acids: CAISERDRVHEQYF. The CDR3 region has the DNA TGTGCCATCAGTGAGCGGGACAGGGTTCACGAGCAGTACTTC.